Below are 18 T cell receptor beta chains sequenced from a single sample in a study of tumor-infiltrating lymphocytes in localized non-small cell lung cancer. The protocol was immunoSEQ multiplex PCR, while the TCRdb copy is restricted to in-frame clones and leaves out a portion. In the table there are approximately 5,100 clones, about 81% of which are singletons. The specimen was lung tumor tissue. All receptors derive from a human donor with non-small cell lung cancer.

The chain links TRBV19 to TRBJ1-5, with D maybe TRBD1 (5 bases). The germline V and J ends were trimmed by 3 bases and 2 bases, with 14 bases remaining between them. This CDR3 comprises 16 residues. The germline V gene encodes CDR1 LNHDA and CDR2 SQIVND (reference sequence). CDR3 coding DNA: TGTGCCAGTAGTATGAACAGGATAAGGGGCAATCAGCCCCAGCATTTT. This encodes CASSMNRIRGNQPQHF.

The CDR3 region has the DNA TGTGCCAGCAGCCAAGTCGGCAGGGCAGGCGGCACAGATACGCAGTATTTT. Translated, it gives CASSQVGRAGGTDTQYF. The chain links TRBV4-2 to TRBJ2-3; perhaps TRBD1 as D (5 bases). Trimming removed 1 base from V and 1 base from J, with 15 bases in between. CDR1 is LGHNA and CDR2 is YNFKEQ in the germline V gene. The length of the CDR3 is 17 residues.

The chain recombines TRBV4-1 with TRBJ1-3; 7 bases line up with TRBD1. With V trimmed by 2 bases and J by 0 bases, 13 bases remained unmatched. Germline loops: CDR1 MGHRA, CDR2 YSYEKL. This CDR3 has 19 amino acids. The CDR3 loop reads CASSQRRDRQSYSGNTIYF. Here the CDR3 DNA reads TGCGCCAGCAGCCAACGCCGGGACAGACAGTCTTACTCTGGAAACACCATATATTTT.

V is TRBV5-4 and J is TRBJ2-3; 7 bases match TRBD2. The germline CDR1 and CDR2 sequences are SGHNT and YYREEE (reference sequence). The CDR3 length is 16 residues. V lost 4 bases, J lost 4 bases, and 12 bases stayed unmatched. The CDR3 loop is CASSPSLTSPADTQYF. CDR3 coding DNA: TGTGCCAGCAGCCCCAGTTTGACTAGCCCCGCAGATACGCAGTATTTT.

The chain combines TRBV4-2 with TRBJ2-5; TRBD2 aligns across 8 bases. The V gene's germline CDR1 is LGHNA and CDR2 YNFKEQ. The CDR3 sequence is 16 residues long. The V gene end was trimmed by 3 bases and the J gene end by 7 bases; junction bases not matched to a gene: 13. CDR3 in amino acids: CASSQPESGGRLTQYF. The CDR3 DNA reads TGTGCCAGCAGCCAGCCCGAGTCGGGGGGGCGGTTGACCCAGTACTTC.

V and J are TRBV7-8 and TRBJ1-5, with D possibly matching TRBD1 (5 bases). Germline values: CDR1 SGHVS, CDR2 FQNEAQ. The V end lost 3 bases, the J end lost 0 bases, and 12 bases lay between the germline ends. The CDR3 spans 16 residues. The CDR3 sequence: CASSFSTVYSNQPQHF. CDR3 bases: TGTGCCAGCAGCTTTTCGACAGTTTATAGCAATCAGCCCCAGCATTTT.

CDR3 bases: TGTGCCAGCTCACCTACGGGTAGCGTCAACACTGAAGCTTTCTTT. Amino acids: CASSPTGSVNTEAFF. The chain employs TRBV18 and TRBJ1-1, with unresolved D. The CDR3 consists of 15 residues. Trimming cost V 3 bases and J 2 bases, with 13 bases left between them. The germline CDR1 and CDR2 sequences are KGHSH and LQKENI.

The rearrangement uses TRBV5-6 and TRBJ2-2; D uncertain. V lost 0 bases to trimming and J lost 3 bases, with 15 bases between them. This CDR3 has 17 amino acids. In germline, CDR1 is SGHDT, CDR2 YYEEEE. CDR3 amino acids: CASSLGTVLLYTGELFF. In DNA, the CDR3 is TGTGCCAGCAGCTTGGGGACCGTCTTGCTGTACACCGGGGAGCTGTTTTTT.

The CDR3 nucleotides are TGTGCCAGCAGGACGGCTAGCGGGGGAATCACAGATACGCAGTATTTT. This gives the protein CASRTASGGITDTQYF. This chain uses TRBV2 with TRBJ2-3; 10 bases agree with TRBD2. CDR1 is SNHLY and CDR2 is FYNNEI in the germline V gene. The CDR3 spans 16 residues. The junction had 8 bases not matched to a gene; V was cut back by 6 bases and J by 2 bases.

The V call is TRBV18, the J call TRBJ2-6; D possibly uses TRBD1 or TRBD2 (6 bases each). The V end lost 1 base, the J end lost 3 bases, and 10 bases lay between the germline ends. Germline V gene data show CDR1 as KGHSH and CDR2 as LQKENI. CDR3 length: 16 amino acids. In nucleotides, the CDR3 is TGTGCCAGCTCACCACAAGGGGGAGGTGGGGCCAACGTCCTGACTTTC. It translates to CASSPQGGGGANVLTF.

This sequence joins TRBV7-2 and TRBJ2-1; D is ambiguous. CDR1 is SGHTA, CDR2 FQGNSA, per germline. With 3 bases removed from V and 9 bases from J, the gap between germline ends came to 12 bases. The CDR3 loop spans 13 amino acids. CDR3 nucleotides: TGTGCCAGCAGCTTGTGGACGAATGGTGAGCAGTTCTTC. It yields the protein CASSLWTNGEQFF.

This clone was found once. The J gene is TRBJ1-4, the V gene TRBV18; D unresolved. The CDR3 spans 15 residues. The ends were cut back, 2 bases at V and 0 bases at J, with 7 bases in the middle. Germline V lookup: CDR1 KGHSH, CDR2 LQKENI. The CDR3 nucleotides read TGTGCCAGCTCACCAACAGCAACAACTAATGAAAAACTGTTTTTT. Protein: CASSPTATTNEKLFF.

This clone was counted once. This chain joins TRBV5-1 and TRBJ1-6, with TRBD1 as a possible D gene (5 bases). This CDR3 is 15 amino acids long. V was cut by 4 bases and J by 6 bases, with 14 bases left in between. Germline CDR1 reads SGHRS; CDR2 reads YFSETQ. CDR3 DNA sequence: TGCGCCAGCAGCACAGGTCGCTTCTCTAATTCACCCCTCCACTTT. As protein: CASSTGRFSNSPLHF.

The chain employs TRBV7-2 and TRBJ1-5; 8 positions match TRBD1. The length of the CDR3 is 15 residues. V shed 5 bases and J 5 bases; nucleotides not matched to a gene: 8. CDR1 and CDR2 (germline): SGHTA, FQGNSA. The CDR3 sequence: CASSPRTGTDQPQHF. For the CDR3, the DNA is TGTGCCAGCAGCCCGCGGACAGGGACGGATCAGCCCCAGCATTTT. The full variable domain, completed using reference TRBV7-2 and TRBJ1-5, is GAGVSQSPSNKVTEKGKDVELRCDPISGHTALYWYRQSLGQGLEFLIYFQGNSAPDKSGLPSDRFSAERTGGSVSTLTIQRTQQEDSAVYLCASSPRTGTDQPQHFGDGTRLSIL.

V is TRBV15 and J is TRBJ2-7, with 7 bases matching TRBD1. Germline CDR1 reads LNHNV; CDR2 reads YYDKDF (reference sequence). The V gene end was trimmed by 5 bases and the J gene end by 2 bases; junction bases not matched to a gene: 6. The CDR3 has 14 amino acids. The CDR3 spells CATSPRDSPYEQYF. CDR3 coding DNA: TGTGCCACCAGCCCCCGGGACAGCCCCTACGAGCAGTACTTC.

The V gene is TRBV29-1, the J gene TRBJ1-2; D is perhaps TRBD1 (6 bases). CDR1 and CDR2 (germline): SQVTM, ANQGSEA. This CDR3 spans 15 amino acids. Between the trimmed V and J ends, which lost 6 bases and 0 bases, there was a span of 17 bases. DNA of the CDR3: TGCAGCGTACACAGGGTGGATAGAGCTAACTATGGCTACACCTTC. Amino acids: CSVHRVDRANYGYTF. Full variable domain (remainder filled in from reference TRBV29-1 and TRBJ1-2): SAVISQKPSRDICQRGTSLTIQCQVDSQVTMMFWYRQQPGQSLTLIATANQGSEATYESGFVIDKFPISRPNLTFSTLTVSNMSPEDSSIYLCSVHRVDRANYGYTFGSGTRLTVV.

The chain has TRBV7-2 and TRBJ1-2; 7 positions agree with TRBD1. With V trimmed by 1 base and J by 6 bases, 5 bases remained unmatched. The CDR3 length is 14 residues. CDR1 and CDR2 (germline): SGHTA, FQGNSA. The CDR3 bases are TGTGCCAGCAGCTTAGTAGGGACAGTTCATGGCTACACCTTC. Protein: CASSLVGTVHGYTF. Supplemented by reference TRBV7-2 and TRBJ1-2, the full variable domain reads GAGVSQSPSNKVTEKGKDVELRCDPISGHTALYWYRQSLGQGLEFLIYFQGNSAPDKSGLPSDRFSAERTGGSVSTLTIQRTQQEDSAVYLCASSLVGTVHGYTFGSGTRLTVV.

The rearrangement links TRBV2 to TRBJ2-7; 11 bases are a match to TRBD1. CDR3 length: 15 amino acids. The junction had 5 bases not matched to a gene; V was cut back by 4 bases and J by 3 bases. Per germline, CDR1 SNHLY and CDR2 FYNNEI. The DNA of the CDR3 is TGTGCCAGCAGTGCCGGGACAGGGGGGAACTACGAGCAGTACTTC. This codes for CASSAGTGGNYEQYF.